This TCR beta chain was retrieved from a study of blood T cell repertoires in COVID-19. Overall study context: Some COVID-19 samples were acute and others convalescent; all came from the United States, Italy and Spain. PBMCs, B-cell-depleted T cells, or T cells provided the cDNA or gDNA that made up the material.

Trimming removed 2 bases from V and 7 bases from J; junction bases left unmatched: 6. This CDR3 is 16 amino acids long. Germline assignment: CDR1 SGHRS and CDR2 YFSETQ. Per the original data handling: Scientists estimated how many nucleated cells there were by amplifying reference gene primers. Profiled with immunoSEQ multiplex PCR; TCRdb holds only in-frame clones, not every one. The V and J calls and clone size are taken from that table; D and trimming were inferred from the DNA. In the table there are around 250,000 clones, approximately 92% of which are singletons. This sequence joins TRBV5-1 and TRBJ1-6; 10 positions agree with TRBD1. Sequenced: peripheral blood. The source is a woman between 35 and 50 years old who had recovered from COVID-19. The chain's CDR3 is CASSFDRGLSNSPLHF. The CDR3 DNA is TGCGCCAGCAGCTTTGACAGGGGGCTGAGCAATTCACCCCTCCACTTT. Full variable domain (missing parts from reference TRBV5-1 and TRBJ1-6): KAGVTQTPRYLIKTRGQQVTLSCSPISGHRSVSWYQQTPGQGLQFLFEYFSETQRNKGNFPGRFSGRQFSNSRSEMNVSTLELGDSALYLCASSFDRGLSNSPLHFGNGTRLTVT.